This is a list of T cell receptor beta chains from one sample in a study of CD8+ T cells in alopecia areata. The repertoire was sequenced with immunoSEQ multiplex PCR; TCRdb's copy has only in-frame clones and lacks some. The sample records 150,000 or so clones, roughly nine tenths being singletons. The sequenced sample was CD8+ T cells sorted from blood, obtained at week 4, from a patient treated with tofacitinib. These TCRs come from a human donor with alopecia areata. Both conserved end residues are part of each CDR3. Fields, in order: D gene, J gene, V gene, CDR3 protein. The D gene is left open where the match is weak.

TRBD1 | TRBJ2-2 | TRBV7-7 | CASSQDRSAGELFF
. | TRBJ2-7 | TRBV29-1 | CSVEPGRGPEQYF
TRBD1 | TRBJ2-7 | TRBV6-4 | CASSEETGGSYEQYF
. | TRBJ2-5 | TRBV7-6 | CASSLVSASETQYF
TRBD2 | TRBJ2-3 | TRBV30 | CAWNSGGSTDTQYF
. | TRBJ2-2 | TRBV7-9 | CASSRAGQGAHTGELFF
TRBD2 | TRBJ2-2 | TRBV25-1 | CASDAGGASGELFF
. | TRBJ1-2 | TRBV29-1 | CSVRDLYGYTF
. | TRBJ2-6 | TRBV27 | CASSLYGDGANVLTF
. | TRBJ2-1 | TRBV12-5 | CASGAYPARDPRYNEQFF
TRBD1 | TRBJ1-1 | TRBV25-1 | CASNSISGGTEAFF
TRBD2 | TRBJ2-7 | TRBV27 | CASSLSGSRFYEQYF
. | TRBJ2-5 | TRBV7-9 | CASSDSGRETQYF
. | TRBJ2-7 | TRBV7-4 | CASSFFHPPSPRPYEQYF
TRBD1 | TRBJ2-7 | TRBV7-9 | CASSFRQGRYEQYF
TRBD1 | TRBJ2-2 | TRBV27 | CASSPLRTGWTGELFF
. | TRBJ2-1 | TRBV29-1 | CSVPAEVGNEQFF
TRBD1 | TRBJ2-7 | TRBV19 | CASSAGQGPYEQYF
. | TRBJ2-1 | TRBV6-1 | CASRYERSSYNEQFF
. | TRBJ2-7 | TRBV14 | CASSALGISEQYF
. | TRBJ2-7 | TRBV10-3 | CAISESGEQYF
. | TRBJ2-7 | TRBV14 | CASSQESGIDEQYF
TRBD1 | TRBJ2-5 | TRBV29-1 | CSVVGQGVGETQYF
. | TRBJ1-5 | TRBV29-1 | CSVEDARGGQPQHF
. | TRBJ1-2 | TRBV6-5 | CASSPGQSYGYTF
TRBD1 | TRBJ2-1 | TRBV5-1 | CASSLGQGALDEQFF
TRBD2 | TRBJ2-1 | TRBV19 | CASSREGTTLEQFF
. | TRBJ1-5 | TRBV27 | CASSLYPGQFANQPQHF
. | TRBJ2-1 | TRBV5-4 | CASSFIGGDYNEQFF
. | TRBJ2-5 | TRBV4-2 | CASSQGTTVYQETQYF
. | TRBJ1-2 | TRBV6-6 | CASSYENGLGGYTF
. | TRBJ2-3 | TRBV27 | CATSDRPTDTQYF